This note documents a single T cell receptor (beta chain) sequence. The PCR was carried out with 60 Vbeta primers and 13 Jbeta primers. Clones were read by immunoSEQ multiplex PCR, and TCRdb kept only the in-frame ones, dropping some. The sample's table shows some 96,000 clones. The data originate from a study of cytomegalovirus exposure and HLA in healthy donors. Specimen: PBMCs. This receptor was identified in a young woman in good health and CMV-seronegative.

CDR3 bases: TGTGCTAGTGGTTTGGTCGGGGGTAGGCAGTACTTC. Translated: CASGLVGGRQYF. The chain couples TRBV12-5 to TRBJ2-7; weak D call: TRBD2 (6 bases). With 0 bases removed from V and 9 bases from J, the gap between germline ends came to 9 bases. The CDR3 spans 12 residues. Germline V gene sequence: CDR1 LGHNT, CDR2 FRNRAP.